This TCR beta chain was recorded in a study of blood T cell repertoires in COVID-19. The wider study: T cells, B-cell-depleted T cells, or PBMCs supplied cDNA or gDNA.

CDR3 length equals 16 residues. Germline V gene lookup returns CDR1 LGHDT and CDR2 YNNKEL (reference sequence). Losses at the gene ends were 3 bases for V and 8 bases for J; bases not matched to a gene: 13. Profiling relied on immunoSEQ multiplex PCR, and the TCRdb table lists in-frame clones only, not all of them. This sample carries some 100,000 clones, nearly 90% of them seen once, and the ten largest clones take under 7.5%. The sequenced sample was peripheral blood. The chain links TRBV3-1 (or the pseudogene TRBV3-2) to TRBJ1-2, with 9 bases lining up with TRBD1. The clonotype was recovered from a woman aged 60-75 years with acute or convalescent COVID-19. The CDR3 spells CASSQGGTGSQGGYTF. The CDR3 DNA reads TGTGCCAGCAGCCAGGGAGGGACAGGGTCCCAAGGGGGCTACACCTTC.